The present T cell receptor beta chain was sequenced within a study of human T cells and chemical hapten exposure. Study-wide context: Patients' scalps got diphenylcyclopropenone weekly throughout the roughly 25-week study. Study outcomes and limitations: Expanded TCRs created a significantly greater count of big CDR3 similarity clusters than controls did.

Time point noted: patch test 2, 6 weeks after DPC sensitization. Indicated treatment: therapeutic diphenylcyclopropenone sensitization with weekly scalp DPC. Unfractionated whole blood yielded total RNA. Germline CDR1 is SGHRS and CDR2 is YFSETQ. Trimming left V 0 bases short and J 7 bases short, with 25 bases between. The CDR3 runs 18 residues. Via MiXCR, TCRdb re-called the RACE reads, giving one row per CDR3 protein. The sample includes fewer than 150,000 distinct CDR3 sequences, over 9.5% of them seen just once. This clonotype was detected a few times. What it binds is not known. This chain links TRBV5-1 with TRBJ2-5; weak D call: TRBD2 (6 bases). Source: whole blood, taken in connection with sensitization to the hapten diphenylcyclopropenone (DPC). This receptor was taken from a woman between 45 and 60 years old with alopecia areata. Some clones in this sample may be carry-over from other donors' samples. The CDR3 DNA sequence: TGCGCCAGCAGCTTGGACCCCCTACTAGCTCCCCCCGGTGGGACCCAGTACTTC. Translation gives CASSLDPLLAPPGGTQYF.